This TCR beta chain originates from a study of T cells in Graves' hyperthyroidism and ophthalmopathy. There were TCR beta CDR3 regions amplified from RNA transcripts. The study used the HTBI primer set for a first-round RT-PCR of the TCR CDR3. MiXCR, run by TCRdb on the multiplex PCR reads, gives a single entry per CDR3 protein. In the table there are under 700,000 distinct CDR3 sequences, approximately 15% of which are singletons. This clonotype was counted between two and nine times. The antigen is not known. Absence of ophthalmopathy progression within 18 months defined stable Graves' hyperthyroidism. Newly diagnosed hyperthyroidism, duration under 2 months, in patients aged 18 to 65. The diagnostic basis comprised clinical symptoms, serum thyroxine and TRAb, thyroid ultrasound and orbital computed tomography. Germline V CDR1 and CDR2: LNHDA, SQIVND (reference sequence). The CDR3 extends over 13 amino acids. The junction had 8 bases not matched to a gene; V was cut back by 9 bases and J by 5 bases.

Findings of the study overall: Most clonotypes expanded in the thyroid (above 0.001) were also present in blood.

The clonotype was recovered from a young woman with Graves' hyperthyroidism. The rearrangement uses TRBV19 and TRBJ2-3; 7 bases line up with TRBD1. Sequenced: blood. DNA for the CDR3: TGTGCCAGCCGCGAAGGGGGCCTAGATACGCAGTATTTT. Translated, it gives CASREGGLDTQYF.